This T cell receptor (beta chain) was recovered during a study of identical twins. Findings and caveats of the study: For cord blood, abundant beta clonotypes had fewer insertions, unlike memory repertoires, which showed none.

TCRdb independently ran MiXCR on the 5' RACE reads; one entry per CDR3 protein. Of roughly 720,000 distinct CDR3 sequences in the sample, roughly 18% were seen once. The CDR3 is made up of 16 amino acids. Germline CDR1 DFQATT, CDR2 SNEGSKA (reference sequence). V trimming: 3 bases; J trimming: 5 bases; junction bases outside the gene matches: 9. This clonotype was detected a few times. No antigen is known for it. The same data also contributed to another study, on T cells expressing NK-cell markers. That source adds: Repertoire data for TCR beta were derived from sorted T cells (CD3+CD56+NKG2C+, CD3+CD56+NKG2C- and CD3+CD56-NKG2C+). In several experiments, sorting was confined to alpha-beta TCR T cells through use of an anti-gamma-delta TCR antibody.

The source of this sequence is a woman aged 18-29 years in good health. The chain is built from TRBV20-1 and TRBJ2-3, with TRBD2 matching 12 bases. The sample consisted of PBMCs. DNA for the CDR3: TGCAGTGCTAGGGGGGCAGAGACTAGCGGGGGAGATACGCAGTATTTT. The encoded protein is CSARGAETSGGDTQYF.